The clone carrying this T cell receptor beta chain was detected only once. Its target is unknown. Using immunoSEQ multiplex PCR, the repertoire was profiled, and TCRdb retains in-frame clones only, with some absent. The sample records about 2.4 million clones, more than 85% being singletons. These data originate in a study of shared clonotypes between healthy human individuals. The ends were cut back, 1 base at V and 7 bases at J, with 1 base in the middle. The germline gives CDR1 SGHAT, CDR2 FQNNGV. This CDR3 spans 10 amino acids. Study-level results: Among non-shared clonotypes, generation probabilities were lower than among those shared by all four donors. A handful of donors shared about 5% of their naive CD4 clonotypes.

The sample comprised naive CD4+ T cells from PBMCs. Subset described: CD45RA+ positively selected. The chain uses TRBV11-2 and TRBJ1-2; D is ambiguous. The TCR originated in a man between 18 and 35 years old in good health. Some clones in this sample may be carry-over from other donors' samples. For the CDR3, the DNA is TGTGCCAGCAGCTTAGGTGGCTACACCTTC. It is translated as CASSLGGYTF.